This T cell receptor (beta chain) is from a study of CD8 T cells in ankylosing spondylitis (dated by TCRdb to about 2017). With respect to the entire study: The study set out to find disease-linked TCR variants by profiling T cell receptor beta repertoires in ankylosing spondylitis patients and healthy donors. The full study cohort was made up of 25 ankylosing spondylitis patients and approximately 100 healthy donors. Peripheral blood was sampled, and synovial fluid was also collected from ankylosing spondylitis patients.

As for this clonotype: Its antigen remains unidentified. One base away there is no much larger clone; base qualities are not given.

The sequencing machine was an Illumina HiSeq 2500. Quantitative 5'-RACE with molecular barcodes was used to prepare TCR beta libraries. The original methods were these. Disease-linked TCR variants were identified with a new computational method built on a probabilistic model of VDJ rearrangement. The public reads were reprocessed in TCRdb via fastp at Q25 and MiXCR, keeping in-frame beta chains. When rows share a CDR3 protein, they turn into one entry using the most common DNA and genes. TCRdb's processing, not the study's, gives the V and J calls here. The sample data list about 480,000 distinct CDR3 sequences, and 17% of these were observed just once. The ten largest clonotypes hold approximately 0.93% of the sample. The full study reports these points: The disease-linked clones were reported as significantly enriched in matched synovial fluid samples from ankylosing spondylitis patients. The disease-linked clones showed a CD8+ phenotype and occurred at relatively low frequencies in peripheral blood. A TCR beta motif of eight highly homologous amino acid variants appeared characteristic of blood from ankylosing spondylitis patients. Some TCR beta motif variants had previously been reported in synovial fluid and blood of reactive arthritis patients, which suggested common disease-initiation mechanisms.

This TCR derives from a male donor with ankylosing spondylitis. The sample taken for sequencing was blood, either unsorted or a sorted T cell fraction (not recorded which).

For the CDR3, the sequence is CASCAVSGYGYTF. The DNA reads as follows: TGTGCCAGCTGCGCAGTCTCGGGCTATGGCTACACCTTC. The chain is encoded by TRBV6-6 joined to TRBJ1-2, with no confident D gene call. V and J are truncated by 8 bases and 4 bases respectively, leaving an intervening sequence of 14 bases. The CDR3 runs 13 residues from the cysteine to the phenylalanine. Of the read, only the CDR3 DNA is kept; its 39 bases are in frame from base 1. For CDR1 and CDR2, the germline V gene (reference sequence) lists MNHNY and SVGAGI.